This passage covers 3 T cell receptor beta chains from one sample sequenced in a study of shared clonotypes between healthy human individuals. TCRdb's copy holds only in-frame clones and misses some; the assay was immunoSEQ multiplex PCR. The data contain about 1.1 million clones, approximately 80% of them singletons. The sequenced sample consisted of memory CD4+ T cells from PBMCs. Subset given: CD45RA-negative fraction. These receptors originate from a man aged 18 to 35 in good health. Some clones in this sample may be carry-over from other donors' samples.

The CDR3 DNA follows: TGTGCCAGCAGTGGGGGAGGTGGCCGCACAGATACGCAGTATTTT. Protein: CASSGGGGRTDTQYF. This chain links TRBV25-1 with TRBJ2-3; possible D gene TRBD2, 6 bases. This CDR3 is built from 15 residues. Germline CDR1 and CDR2: MGHDK and SYGVNS. V lost 4 bases to trimming and J lost 1 base, with 12 bases between them.

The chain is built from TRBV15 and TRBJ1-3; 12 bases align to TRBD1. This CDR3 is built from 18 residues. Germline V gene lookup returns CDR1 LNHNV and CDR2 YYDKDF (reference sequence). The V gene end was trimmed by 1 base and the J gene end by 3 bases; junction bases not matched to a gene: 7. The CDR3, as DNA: TGTGCCACCAGCAGAGTCGGGACAGGGGGCGCAGGTGGAAACACCATATATTTT. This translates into CATSRVGTGGAGGNTIYF.

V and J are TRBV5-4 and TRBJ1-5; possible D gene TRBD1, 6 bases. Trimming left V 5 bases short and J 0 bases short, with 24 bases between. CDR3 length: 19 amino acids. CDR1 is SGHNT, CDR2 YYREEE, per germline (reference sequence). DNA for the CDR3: TGTGCCAGCAGACTGGACAGAGGCTTCAGAGGGCATAGCAATCAGCCCCAGCATTTT. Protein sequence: CASRLDRGFRGHSNQPQHF.